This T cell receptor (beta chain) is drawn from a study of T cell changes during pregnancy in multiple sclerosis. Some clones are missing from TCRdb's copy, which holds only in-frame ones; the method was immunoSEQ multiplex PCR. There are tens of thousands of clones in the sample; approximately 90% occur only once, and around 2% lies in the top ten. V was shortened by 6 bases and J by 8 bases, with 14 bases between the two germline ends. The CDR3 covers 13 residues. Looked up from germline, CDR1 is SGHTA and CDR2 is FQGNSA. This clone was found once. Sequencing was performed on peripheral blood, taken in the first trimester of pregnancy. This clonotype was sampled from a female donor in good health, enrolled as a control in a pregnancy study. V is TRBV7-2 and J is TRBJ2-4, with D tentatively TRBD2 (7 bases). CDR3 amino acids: CASRKGGGYIQYF. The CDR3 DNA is TGTGCCAGCAGGAAAGGGGGGGGTTACATTCAGTACTTC.